These 9 T cell receptor beta chains were all obtained from the same sample, sequenced in a study of T cell responses to AZD1222 COVID-19 vaccine. Clones were read by immunoSEQ multiplex PCR, and TCRdb kept only the in-frame ones, dropping some. The sample holds 100,000 to 150,000 clones, approximately 84% seen once. Sequenced material: peripheral blood, taken on day 0 of AZD1222 vaccination. The source is an adult in good health.

The gene calls are TRBV7-9 and TRBJ1-5, with a tentative D call TRBD1 (5 bases). This CDR3 comprises 13 residues. CDR1 is SEHNR and CDR2 is FQNEAQ in the germline V gene (reference sequence). V was clipped by 7 bases and J by 5 bases, with 12 bases between them. CDR3 region: CASTSWGDQPQHF. As DNA, the CDR3 is TGTGCCAGCACCTCGTGGGGGGATCAGCCCCAGCATTTT. Drawing the rest from reference TRBV7-9 and TRBJ1-5, the complete variable domain is DTGVSQNPRHKITKRGQNVTFRCDPISEHNRLYWYRQTLGQGPEFLTYFQNEAQLEKSRLLSDRFSAERPKGSFSTLEIQRTEQGDSAMYLCASTSWGDQPQHFGDGTRLSIL.

The genes are TRBV11-2 and TRBJ2-3; TRBD1 might be the D (6 bases). Germline V lookup: CDR1 SGHAT, CDR2 FQNNGV. CDR3 length: 13 residues. Deletions cut 3 bases from V and 4 bases from J, with 8 bases between. CDR3 nucleotides: TGTGCCAGCAGCTTCCGACAGGCAGATACGCAGTATTTT. Translated: CASSFRQADTQYF.

This rearrangement joins TRBV6-2 or TRBV6-3 to TRBJ1-6; D is unclear. Deletions cut 2 bases from V and 9 bases from J, with 11 bases between. The CDR3 is made up of 14 amino acids. Looked up from germline, CDR1 is MNHEY and CDR2 is SVGEGT. CDR3 DNA: TGTGCCAGCAGTTACGGCGGAGGCATTTCACCCCTCCACTTT. Translating gives CASSYGGGISPLHF.

This clone appeared a few times. The rearrangement joins TRBV11-2 to TRBJ1-4, with D possibly TRBD1 on 5 matching bases. From germline, CDR1 is SGHAT and CDR2 FQNNGV. Trimming removed 5 bases from V and 2 bases from J, with 15 bases in between. This CDR3 has 16 amino acids. The CDR3 region has the DNA TGTGCCAGCAGCGGAGGGGAGAAGGGCACTAATGAAAAACTGTTTTTT. Translated, it gives CASSGGEKGTNEKLFF. Drawing the rest from reference TRBV11-2 and TRBJ1-4, the complete variable domain is EAGVAQSPRYKIIEKRQSVAFWCNPISGHATLYWYQQILGQGPKLLIQFQNNGVVDDSQLPKDRFSAERLKGVDSTLKIQPAKLEDSAVYLCASSGGEKGTNEKLFFGSGTQLSVL.

The chain combines TRBV6-5 with TRBJ1-3, with D perhaps matching TRBD1 (5 bases). This CDR3 contains 16 residues. Germline values: CDR1 MNHEY, CDR2 SVGAGI. V was trimmed by 0 bases and J by 2 bases, leaving 11 bases between them. The CDR3 loop is CASSYSWAGTGNTIYF. The CDR3 DNA follows: TGTGCCAGCAGTTACTCCTGGGCAGGGACTGGAAACACCATATATTTT.

The table lists this clone with a count of one. This chain uses TRBV6-2 or TRBV6-3 with TRBJ1-5; TRBD1 agrees at 8 bases. The CDR3 loop spans 15 amino acids. V was clipped by 6 bases and J by 0 bases; unmatched bases: 4. Per the germline V gene, CDR1 is MNHEY and CDR2 is SVGEGT. The CDR3 loop is CASSRQGISNQPQHF. CDR3 bases: TGTGCCAGCAGCCGACAGGGGATTAGCAATCAGCCCCAGCATTTT.

The gene calls are TRBV4-3 and TRBJ2-1; 12 bases align to TRBD2. The CDR3 covers 15 residues. CDR1 LGHNA and CDR2 YSLEER come from the germline V gene. Trimming cost V 5 bases and J 5 bases; bases outside gene matches: 4. The CDR3 DNA sequence: TGCGCCAGCAGCTTGACTAGCGGGGGAAACAATGAGCAGTTCTTC. Protein product: CASSLTSGGNNEQFF.

This clone was seen just once. The chain employs TRBV12-3 or TRBV12-4 and TRBJ1-5; D not resolved. This CDR3 is built from 12 residues. V was cut by 5 bases and J by 5 bases, with 7 bases left in between. CDR3 coding DNA: TGTGCCAGCAGTCCCTCTTATCAGCCCCAGCATTTT. Translation gives CASSPSYQPQHF.

The chain joins TRBV18 to TRBJ1-2; D gene uncertain. Trimming removed 5 bases at V and 0 bases at J, with 13 bases between. This CDR3 comprises 15 residues. Germline-derived CDR1 and CDR2 are KGHSH and LQKENI. The CDR3 loop reads CASSVQTGSNYGYTF. The CDR3 DNA sequence: TGTGCCAGCTCAGTTCAGACGGGTTCTAACTATGGCTACACCTTC.